This T cell receptor beta chain was obtained from a study of vaccination effects on CD4 cells after COVID-19. V was cut by 5 bases and J by 6 bases, with 14 bases left in between. This CDR3 spans 13 amino acids. CDR1 is PRHDT and CDR2 is FYEKMQ in the germline V gene (reference sequence). Sequencing was preceded by expansion of antigen-specific CD4+ T cells with viral peptide pools in the ViraFEST assay. Investigators separated out CD4+ T cells once about 10 days of culture had passed. Of the BNT162b2 and mRNA-1273 vaccines, participants received two doses of one or the other. Assay: immunoSEQ multiplex PCR; the TCRdb copy retains only in-frame clones and omits some. Among 30,000 to 40,000 clones listed, roughly two thirds were seen once. This clone has just a few counts. Antigen: not known.

The J gene is TRBJ2-7, the V gene TRBV13, with D maybe TRBD1 (5 bases). Sequenced here: CD4+ T cells from PBMCs cultured with HCoV-229E spike peptides, sampled after COVID-19 vaccination. The sequence derives from a human donor who received a COVID-19 vaccine. The CDR3 sequence is CASSLRRQSEQYF. The DNA of the CDR3 is TGTGCCAGCAGCCTACGTCGACAGAGCGAGCAGTACTTC.